Each of the 18 T cell receptor beta chains below was sequenced from the same sample in a study of monozygotic twins with cystic fibrosis. TCRdb's copy holds only in-frame clones and misses some; the assay was immunoSEQ multiplex PCR. The data contain about 14,000 clones, 85% to 95% of them singletons. The source material was blood. Receptor source: a girl aged 2-10 years with cystic fibrosis.

The rearrangement joins TRBV19 to TRBJ2-7, with D uncertain. This CDR3 is 16 amino acids long. The V gene's germline CDR1 is LNHDA and CDR2 SQIVND (reference sequence). Deletions cut 1 base from V and 1 base from J, with 14 bases between. CDR3 nucleotide sequence: TGTGCCAGTAGTATAGTGATCGGCAATCCGTCCTACGAGCAGTACTTC. It yields the protein CASSIVIGNPSYEQYF.

This chain links TRBV14 with TRBJ1-1; D is unclear. Germline lookup yields CDR1 SGHDN and CDR2 FVKESK. This CDR3 contains 14 residues. V lost 0 bases to trimming and J lost 1 base, with 6 bases between them. As DNA, the CDR3 is TGTGCCAGCAGCCAAGATTACCGGAACACTGAAGCTTTCTTT. This codes for CASSQDYRNTEAFF.

This clone was detected only once. The chain uses TRBV9 and TRBJ2-1; 8 bases line up with TRBD2. Germline CDR1 and CDR2: SGDLS and YYNGEE. The J segment lost 5 bases and the V segment lost 0 bases, leaving 16 bases of the junction unmatched. The CDR3 extends over 19 amino acids. Here the CDR3 reads CASSVGEGRIAGLHNEQFF. As DNA, the CDR3 is TGTGCCAGCAGCGTAGGGGAGGGGAGGATAGCGGGACTCCACAATGAGCAGTTCTTC. Using reference TRBV9 and TRBJ2-1 for the parts outside the CDR3, the full variable domain is DSGVTQTPKHLITATGQRVTLRCSPRSGDLSVYWYQQSLDQGLQFLIQYYNGEERAKGNILERFSAQQFPDLHSELNLSSLELGDSALYFCASSVGEGRIAGLHNEQFFGPGTRLTVL.

The chain employs TRBV4-1 and TRBJ2-1; D possibly corresponds to TRBD2 (5 bases). Looked up from germline, CDR1 is MGHRA and CDR2 is YSYEKL. V was pared by 3 bases and J by 1 base, with 16 bases between. The CDR3 spans 17 residues. The CDR3 coding sequence is TGCGCCAGCAGCCAGCCGAGGCCGGGGAGTTCCTACAATGAGCAGTTCTTC. Its translation is CASSQPRPGSSYNEQFF.

The genes are TRBV7-2 and TRBJ2-5; TRBD2 matches 12 bases. In germline, CDR1 is SGHTA, CDR2 FQGNSA. There are 15 residues in the CDR3. Trimming took 5 bases from V and 3 from J; bases not matched to a gene: 4. The CDR3 nucleotides read TGTGCCAGCAGCCCTAGCGGGAGGGTCGAAGAGACCCAGTACTTC. Amino acids: CASSPSGRVEETQYF. Using reference TRBV7-2 and TRBJ2-5 for the parts outside the CDR3, the full variable domain is GAGVSQSPSNKVTEKGKDVELRCDPISGHTALYWYRQSLGQGLEFLIYFQGNSAPDKSGLPSDRFSAERTGGSVSTLTIQRTQQEDSAVYLCASSPSGRVEETQYFGPGTRLLVL.

This chain uses TRBV5-6 with TRBJ2-2; maybe TRBD2 (6 bases). The germline gives CDR1 SGHDT, CDR2 YYEEEE. CDR3 length: 15 amino acids. The germline V and J ends were trimmed by 5 bases and 1 base, with 12 bases remaining between them. Written as DNA, the CDR3 is TGTGCCAGCAGGGCGGGACCAGAGAACACCGGGGAGCTGTTTTTT. It is translated as CASRAGPENTGELFF.

The CDR3 DNA follows: TGTGCCAGCAAAACAGGGATGGAAGGCTACACCTTC. Amino acid sequence: CASKTGMEGYTF. The chain joins TRBV6-5 to TRBJ1-2, with D tentatively TRBD1 (6 bases). This CDR3 is built from 12 residues. Trimming took off 7 bases at V and 8 bases at J, with 14 bases between the two ends. CDR1 and CDR2 from the germline V gene are MNHEY and SVGAGI.

The chain has TRBV5-4 and TRBJ2-1; TRBD1 matches 9 bases. V shed 4 bases and J 7 bases; nucleotides not matched to a gene: 12. The CDR3 is 16 amino acids. From germline, CDR1 is SGHNT and CDR2 YYREEE (reference sequence). The CDR3, as DNA: TGTGCCAGCAGCCAAACCGGGACAGGGAATTGGAATGAGCAGTTCTTC. Translating it yields CASSQTGTGNWNEQFF.

The genes are TRBV28 and TRBJ1-4; the match to TRBD1 covers 11 bases. The CDR3 runs to 15 residues. Germline lookup yields CDR1 MDHEN and CDR2 SYDVKM. V was clipped by 4 bases and J by 7 bases; unmatched bases: 5. The CDR3 nucleotides read TGTGCCAGCAGTTCCCCCGGGACAGGGGGTGAAAAACTGTTTTTT. It translates to CASSSPGTGGEKLFF.

The rearrangement joins TRBV7-2 to TRBJ1-2; D unresolved. The length of the CDR3 is 14 residues. Germline V gene lookup returns CDR1 SGHTA and CDR2 FQGNSA. Trimming removed 5 bases at V and 7 bases at J, with 17 bases between. The CDR3 here is CASSRPPGSGGYTF. The CDR3 DNA reads TGTGCCAGCAGCCGGCCGCCAGGCTCCGGTGGCTACACCTTC.

The rearrangement uses TRBV19 and TRBJ1-5; the match to TRBD1 covers 8 bases. Germline V gene lookup returns CDR1 LNHDA and CDR2 SQIVND (reference sequence). This CDR3 region has 18 residues. V was pared by 4 bases and J by 7 bases, with 18 bases of the junction left unmatched. The CDR3 sequence is CASSTFRTGMFFRQPQHF. DNA of the CDR3: TGTGCCAGTAGTACTTTCCGGACAGGGATGTTCTTTAGGCAGCCCCAGCATTTT. The full variable domain, in which reference TRBV19 and TRBJ1-5 provide the parts outside the CDR3, is DGGITQSPKYLFRKEGQNVTLSCEQNLNHDAMYWYRQDPGQGLRLIYYSQIVNDFQKGDIAEGYSVSREKKESFPLTVTSAQKNPTAFYLCASSTFRTGMFFRQPQHFGDGTRLSIL.

The chain links TRBV4-1 to TRBJ1-5, with 8 bases that match TRBD1. Germline CDR1 reads MGHRA; CDR2 reads YSYEKL. The CDR3 extends over 15 amino acids. The J segment lost 4 bases and the V segment lost 0 bases, leaving 2 bases of the junction unmatched. The CDR3 loop is CASSQERTGNQPQHF. CDR3 nucleotide sequence: TGCGCCAGCAGCCAAGAAAGGACAGGGAATCAGCCCCAGCATTTT.

The gene calls are TRBV5-1 and TRBJ1-2, with D perhaps TRBD1 (6 bases). The germline V gene encodes CDR1 SGHRS and CDR2 YFSETQ. V was cut by 3 bases and J by 0 bases, with 18 bases left in between. The length of the CDR3 is 17 residues. The CDR3 nucleotides read TGCGCCAGCAGCTCTGCCATTACAGGGTCAGCTAACTATGGCTACACCTTC. This gives the protein CASSSAITGSANYGYTF.

The chain couples TRBV6-6 to TRBJ2-3; D is ambiguous. There are 14 residues in the CDR3. V dropped 1 base and J dropped 5 bases, with 10 bases sitting between them. Germline lookup yields CDR1 MNHNY and CDR2 SVGAGI (reference sequence). The chain's CDR3 is CASSYFKRVDTQYF. The CDR3 coding sequence is TGTGCCAGCAGTTACTTCAAAAGGGTAGATACGCAGTATTTT.

The chain recombines TRBV9 with TRBJ1-1; D not certain. V was shortened by 2 bases and J by 1 base, with 6 bases between the two germline ends. This CDR3 comprises 13 residues. Germline CDR1 and CDR2: SGDLS and YYNGEE. The DNA of the CDR3 is TGTGCCAGCAGCGTCAGATCGAACACTGAAGCTTTCTTT. This codes for CASSVRSNTEAFF.

The V call is TRBV6-1, the J call TRBJ2-3, with 12 bases lining up with TRBD1. V gave up 1 base and J gave up 8 bases; unmatched junction bases: 4. CDR1 MNHNS and CDR2 SASEGT come from the germline V gene. The CDR3 covers 15 residues. The CDR3 nucleotides are TGTGCCAGCAGTGAAGGGGACAGGGGGCGTGTTACGCAGTATTTT. Encoded protein: CASSEGDRGRVTQYF.

CDR3 sequence reads: CAISESGGINYGYTF. Written as DNA, the CDR3 is TGTGCCATCAGTGAGTCGGGGGGGATTAACTATGGCTACACCTTC. This chain uses TRBV10-3 with TRBJ1-2, with D possibly matching TRBD1 (5 bases). From germline, CDR1 is ENHRY and CDR2 SYGVKD. This CDR3 is 15 amino acids long. Trimming removed 0 bases from V and 1 base from J, with 9 bases in between.

This rearrangement joins TRBV18 to TRBJ2-3; 10 nucleotides agree with TRBD2. CDR1 is KGHSH, CDR2 LQKENI, per germline. The CDR3 length is 15 residues. The ends lost 3 bases at V and 1 base at J; junction bases unmatched: 1. CDR3 in amino acids: CASSPGLAGTDTQYF. The CDR3, as DNA: TGTGCCAGCTCACCCGGACTAGCGGGCACAGATACGCAGTATTTT.